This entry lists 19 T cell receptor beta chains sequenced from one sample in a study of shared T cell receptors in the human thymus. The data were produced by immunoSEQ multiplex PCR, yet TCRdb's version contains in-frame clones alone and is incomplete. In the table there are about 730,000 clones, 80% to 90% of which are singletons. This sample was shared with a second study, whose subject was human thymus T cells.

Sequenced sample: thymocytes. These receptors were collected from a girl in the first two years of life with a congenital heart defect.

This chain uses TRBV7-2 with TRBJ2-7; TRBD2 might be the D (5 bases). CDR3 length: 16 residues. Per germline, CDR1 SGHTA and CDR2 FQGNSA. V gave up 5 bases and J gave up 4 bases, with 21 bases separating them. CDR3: CASSLTTTHRGYEQYF. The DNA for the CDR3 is TGTGCCAGCAGCCTTACCACAACCCACCGGGGATACGAGCAGTACTTC.

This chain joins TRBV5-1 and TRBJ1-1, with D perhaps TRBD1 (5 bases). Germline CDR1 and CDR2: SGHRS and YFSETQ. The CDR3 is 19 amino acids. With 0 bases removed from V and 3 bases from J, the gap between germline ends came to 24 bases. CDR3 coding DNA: TGCGCCAGCAGCTTGGGGGTGCCAGGGCGCCCCTTCTTGGACACTGAAGCTTTCTTT. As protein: CASSLGVPGRPFLDTEAFF.

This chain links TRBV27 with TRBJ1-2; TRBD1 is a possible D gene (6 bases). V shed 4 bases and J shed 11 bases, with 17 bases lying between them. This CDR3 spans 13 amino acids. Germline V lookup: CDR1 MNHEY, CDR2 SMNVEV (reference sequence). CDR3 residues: CASSSPNRDRYTF. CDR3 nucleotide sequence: TGTGCCAGCAGTTCGCCGAACAGGGATAGGTACACCTTC.

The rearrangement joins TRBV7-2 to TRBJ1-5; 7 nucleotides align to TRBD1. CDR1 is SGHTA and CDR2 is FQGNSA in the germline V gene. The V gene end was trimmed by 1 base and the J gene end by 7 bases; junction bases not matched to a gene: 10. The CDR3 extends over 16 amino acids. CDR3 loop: CASSLEEGRGHQPQHF. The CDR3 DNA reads TGTGCCAGCAGCTTAGAGGAGGGAAGGGGGCACCAGCCCCAGCATTTT.

The CDR3 here is CASSLRHHTEAFF. DNA for the CDR3: TGTGCCAGCAGCCTGAGACATCACACTGAAGCTTTCTTT. This chain connects TRBV7-3 to TRBJ1-1; no definite D call. Trimming stripped 5 bases from V and 3 bases from J, with 10 bases between. The CDR3 length is 13 residues. Per the germline V gene, CDR1 is SGHTA and CDR2 is FQGTGA.

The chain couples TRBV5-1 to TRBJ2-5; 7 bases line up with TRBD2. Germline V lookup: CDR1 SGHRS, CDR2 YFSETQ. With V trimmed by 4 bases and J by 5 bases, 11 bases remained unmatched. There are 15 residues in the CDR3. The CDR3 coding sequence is TGCGCCAGCAGCGGGGGGGGTGCGGGGTACGAGACCCAGTACTTC. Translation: CASSGGGAGYETQYF.

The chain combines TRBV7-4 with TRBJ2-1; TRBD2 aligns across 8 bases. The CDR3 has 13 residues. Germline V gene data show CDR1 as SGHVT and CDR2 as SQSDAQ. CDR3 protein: CVEAPGLVREQFF. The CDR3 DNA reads TGTGTTGAAGCGCCGGGACTAGTCCGAGAGCAGTTCTTC. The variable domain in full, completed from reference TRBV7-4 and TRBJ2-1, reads GAGVSQSPRYKVAKRGRDVALRCDSISGHVTLYWYRQTLGQGSEVLTYSQSDAQRDKSGRPSGRFSAERPERSVSTLKIQRTEQGDSAVYLCVEAPGLVREQFFGPGTRLTVL.

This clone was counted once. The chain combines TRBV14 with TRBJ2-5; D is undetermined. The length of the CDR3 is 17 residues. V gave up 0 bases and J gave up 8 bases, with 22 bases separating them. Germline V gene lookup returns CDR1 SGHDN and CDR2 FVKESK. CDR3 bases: TGTGCCAGCAGCCAAGATTTCAACAGCCCCGGCCAGGAAACCCAGTACTTC. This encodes CASSQDFNSPGQETQYF. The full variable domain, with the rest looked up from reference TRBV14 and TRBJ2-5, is EAGVTQFPSHSVIEKGQTVTLRCDPISGHDNLYWYRRVMGKEIKFLLHFVKESKQDESGMPNNRFLAERTGGTYSTLKVQPAELEDSGVYFCASSQDFNSPGQETQYFGPGTRLLVL.

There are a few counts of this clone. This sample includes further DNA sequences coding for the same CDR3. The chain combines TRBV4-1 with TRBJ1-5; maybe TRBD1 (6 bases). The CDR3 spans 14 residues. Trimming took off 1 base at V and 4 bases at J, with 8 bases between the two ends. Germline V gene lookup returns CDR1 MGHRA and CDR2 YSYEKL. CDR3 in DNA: TGCGCCAGCAGCCAAGGCCAGGGGAATCAGCCCCAGCATTTT. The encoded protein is CASSQGQGNQPQHF.

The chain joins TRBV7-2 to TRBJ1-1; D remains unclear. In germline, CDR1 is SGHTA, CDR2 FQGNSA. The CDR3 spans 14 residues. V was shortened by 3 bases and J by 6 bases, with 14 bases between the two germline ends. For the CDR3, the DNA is TGTGCCAGCAGCTTGGGGAGAATGTCCCCTGAAGCTTTCTTT. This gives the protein CASSLGRMSPEAFF.

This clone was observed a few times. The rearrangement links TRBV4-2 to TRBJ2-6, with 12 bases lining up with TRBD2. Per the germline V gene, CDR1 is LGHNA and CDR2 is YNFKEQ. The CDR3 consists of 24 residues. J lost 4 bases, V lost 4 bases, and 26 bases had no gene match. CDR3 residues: CASSPCSHGLAGYDLAGGANVLTF. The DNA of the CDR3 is TGTGCCAGCAGCCCATGCAGCCACGGACTAGCGGGGTATGACTTAGCGGGAGGGGCCAACGTCCTGACTTTC.

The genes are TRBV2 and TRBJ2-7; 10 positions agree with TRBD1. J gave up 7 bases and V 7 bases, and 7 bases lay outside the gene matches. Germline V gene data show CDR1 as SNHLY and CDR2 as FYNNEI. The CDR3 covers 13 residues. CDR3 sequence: CASKDRGLEEQYF. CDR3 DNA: TGTGCCAGCAAAGACAGGGGGCTTGAGGAGCAGTACTTC.

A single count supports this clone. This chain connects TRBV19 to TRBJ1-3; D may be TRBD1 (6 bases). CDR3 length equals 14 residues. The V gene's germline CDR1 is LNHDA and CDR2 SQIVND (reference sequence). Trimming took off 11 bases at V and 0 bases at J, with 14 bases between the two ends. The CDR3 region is CASGQMSSGNTIYF. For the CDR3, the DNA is TGTGCCTCTGGACAGATGAGCTCTGGAAACACCATATATTTT.

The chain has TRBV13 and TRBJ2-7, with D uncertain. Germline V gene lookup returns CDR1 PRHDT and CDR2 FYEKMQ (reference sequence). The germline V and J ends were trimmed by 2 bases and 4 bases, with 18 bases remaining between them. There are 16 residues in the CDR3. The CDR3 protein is CASSLTRPLIGYEQYF. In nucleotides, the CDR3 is TGTGCCAGCAGCTTAACGAGGCCCCTTATCGGGTACGAGCAGTACTTC.

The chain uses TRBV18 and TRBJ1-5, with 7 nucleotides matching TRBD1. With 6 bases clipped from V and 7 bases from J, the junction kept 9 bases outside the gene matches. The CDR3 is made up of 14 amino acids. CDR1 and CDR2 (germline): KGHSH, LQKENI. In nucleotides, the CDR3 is TGTGCCAGCTCGCCTTACAGGGGCAGGCAGCCCCAGCATTTT. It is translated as CASSPYRGRQPQHF.

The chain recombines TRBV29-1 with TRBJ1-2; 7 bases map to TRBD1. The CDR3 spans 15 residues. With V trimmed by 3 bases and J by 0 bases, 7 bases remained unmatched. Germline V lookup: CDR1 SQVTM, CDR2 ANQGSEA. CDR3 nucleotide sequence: TGCAGCGTTGAGAGGGGGCAGGAACCTAACTATGGCTACACCTTC. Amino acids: CSVERGQEPNYGYTF.

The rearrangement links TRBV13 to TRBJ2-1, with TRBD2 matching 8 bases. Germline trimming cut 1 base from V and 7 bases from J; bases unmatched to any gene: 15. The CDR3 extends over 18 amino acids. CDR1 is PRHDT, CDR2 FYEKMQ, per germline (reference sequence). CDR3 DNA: TGTGCCAGCAGCTTAGATGGCTCTACGGGGGGGCGAAAAAATGAGCAGTTCTTC. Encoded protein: CASSLDGSTGGRKNEQFF.

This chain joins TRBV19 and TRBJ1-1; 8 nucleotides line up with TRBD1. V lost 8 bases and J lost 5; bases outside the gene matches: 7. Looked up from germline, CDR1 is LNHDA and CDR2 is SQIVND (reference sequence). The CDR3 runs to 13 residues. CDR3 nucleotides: TGTGCCAGTCAAGACAGGGGAGTTACTGAAGCTTTCTTT. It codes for CASQDRGVTEAFF.

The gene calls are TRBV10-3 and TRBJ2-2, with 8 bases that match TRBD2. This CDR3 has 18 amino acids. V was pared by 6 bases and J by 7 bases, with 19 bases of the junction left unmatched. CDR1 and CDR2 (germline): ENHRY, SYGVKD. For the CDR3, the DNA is TGTGCCATCAGCGAAACGTTCTGGCGGGGGGTCGTAATCGGGGAGCTGTTTTTT. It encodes CAISETFWRGVVIGELFF.